A selection of T cell receptor beta chains follows, all from one sample in a study of graft-versus-host responses after intestinal transplantation. TCRdb's table, derived via immunoSEQ multiplex PCR, lists solely in-frame clones and lacks some. The sample lists about 29,000 clones; about four fifths were seen once. Sample: ileum tissue, taken 98 days after intestinal transplantation. The receptors come from a human patient who received an intestinal transplant, so some T cells may come from the graft donor. CDR3s include the opening cysteine and the closing phenylalanine or tryptophan. A D gene is named only where the DNA matches it firmly.

length: 16; J: TRBJ2-3; V: TRBV9; D: TRBD2; DNA: TGTGCCAGCAGCGTTCTAGCGGGGGGGCCAGGAGATACGCAGTATTTT; CDR3: CASSVLAGGPGDTQYF
length: 13; J: TRBJ1-6; V: TRBV9; D: -; DNA: TGTGCCAGCAGCGTAGCGGGCTCAGCCACCCTCCACTTT; CDR3: CASSVAGSATLHF
length: 17; J: TRBJ2-7; V: TRBV4-1; D: -; DNA: TGCGCCAGCAGCCAAAACCACCTGGGACTGGTGCGCGGCGAGCAGTACTTC; CDR3: CASSQNHLGLVRGEQYF
length: 15; J: TRBJ1-4; V: TRBV2; D: -; DNA: TGTGCCAGCAGAGGCCAGGGTGTAGTAAGTTCGAAACTGTTTTTT; CDR3: CASRGQGVVSSKLFF
length: 17; J: TRBJ1-5; V: TRBV5-1; D: -; DNA: TGCGCCAGCAGCTTGGGAGGGTGGCAGGGAGACAATCAGCCCCAGCATTTT; CDR3: CASSLGGWQGDNQPQHF
length: 14; J: TRBJ1-3; V: TRBV5-1; D: -; DNA: TGCGCCAGCAGCTCAGGCGAGCAGAGAAACACCATATATTTT; CDR3: CASSSGEQRNTIYF
length: 15; J: TRBJ2-5; V: TRBV4-1; D: TRBD1; DNA: TGCGCCAGCAGCCACCGCCCAGGGGGTGGGGAGACCCAGTACTTC; CDR3: CASSHRPGGGETQYF
length: 19; J: TRBJ2-5; V: TRBV7-3; D: TRBD2; DNA: TGTGCCAGCAGCCCAGGGACTAGCGGGGGAGCCCCCTCCCAAGAGACCCAGTACTTC; CDR3: CASSPGTSGGAPSQETQYF
length: 14; J: TRBJ2-7; V: TRBV19; D: TRBD2; DNA: TGTGCCAGTAGTTTTAGCGGGGTTAACTACGAGCAGTACTTC; CDR3: CASSFSGVNYEQYF
length: 16; J: TRBJ1-3; V: TRBV5-6; D: TRBD1; DNA: TGTGCCAGCAGCTTTCGGACAGGCCGCTCTGGAAACACCATATATTTT; CDR3: CASSFRTGRSGNTIYF
length: 13; J: TRBJ2-7; V: TRBV7-6; D: -; DNA: TGTGCCAGCAGCCAGGGAGGACCCTACGAGCAGTACTTC; CDR3: CASSQGGPYEQYF
length: 14; J: TRBJ1-1; V: TRBV6-1; D: -; DNA: TGTGCCAGCAGTGAAACCGTCAGAAACACTGAAGCTTTCTTT; CDR3: CASSETVRNTEAFF
length: 15; J: TRBJ1-6; V: TRBV5-4; D: -; DNA: TGTGCCAGCAGCCCGGGGGACAATTATAATTCACCCCTCCACTTT; CDR3: CASSPGDNYNSPLHF
length: 12; J: TRBJ1-1; V: TRBV5-4; D: -; DNA: TGTGCCAGCAGCTCCCCCTCCTTAGAAGCTTTCTTT; CDR3: CASSSPSLEAFF
length: 11; J: TRBJ1-1; V: TRBV2; D: -; DNA: TGTGCCAGCAGTCTGAACACTGAAGCTTTCTTT; CDR3: CASSLNTEAFF
length: 20; J: TRBJ1-4; V: TRBV2; D: -; DNA: TGTGCCAGCAGCGACCTTCGGGGCAGGTTAAAACTTCACACTAATGAAAAACTGTTTTTT; CDR3: CASSDLRGRLKLHTNEKLFF
length: 14; J: TRBJ1-1; V: TRBV13; D: TRBD1; DNA: TGTGCCAGCAGCAAACGGACAGGGTACACTGAAGCTTTCTTT; CDR3: CASSKRTGYTEAFF
length: 16; J: TRBJ1-1; V: TRBV13; D: TRBD1; DNA: TGTGCCAGCAGCTCCCGGGACAGGGGGCTTCAGACTGAAGCTTTCTTT; CDR3: CASSSRDRGLQTEAFF